This entry is about one T cell receptor beta chain. CDR3 size: 16 residues. Germline V gene sequence: CDR1 SGHAT, CDR2 FQNNGV. V shed 0 bases, J shed 3 bases, and the junction held 8 bases outside the gene matches. These data belong to a study of OX40 agonist ivuxolimab in advanced cancers. Using immunoSEQ multiplex PCR, the repertoire was profiled, and TCRdb retains in-frame clones only, with some absent. The sample has approximately 30,000 clones; about four fifths are singletons. The gene calls are TRBV11-2 and TRBJ2-7, with 7 bases lining up with TRBD2. The sequenced sample was CD4+ or CD8+ T cells sorted from blood, obtained in a trial of the OX40 agonist ivuxolimab. The source of this sequence is an adult with an advanced solid tumor such as melanoma, head and neck, liver or kidney cancer. The CDR3 DNA follows: TGTGCCAGCAGCTTAGATCTTGGACTAGGGAACTACGAGCAGTACTTC. Residues: CASSLDLGLGNYEQYF.